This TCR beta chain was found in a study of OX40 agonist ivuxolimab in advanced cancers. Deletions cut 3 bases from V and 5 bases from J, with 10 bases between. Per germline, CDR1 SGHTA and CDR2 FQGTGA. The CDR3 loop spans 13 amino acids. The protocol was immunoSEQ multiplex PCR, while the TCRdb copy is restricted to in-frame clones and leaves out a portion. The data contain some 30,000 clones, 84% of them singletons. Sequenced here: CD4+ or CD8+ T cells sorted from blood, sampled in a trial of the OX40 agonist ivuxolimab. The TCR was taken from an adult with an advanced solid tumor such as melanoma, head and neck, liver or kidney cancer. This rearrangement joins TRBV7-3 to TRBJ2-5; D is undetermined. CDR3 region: CASSLGATETQYF. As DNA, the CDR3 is TGTGCCAGCAGCTTGGGCGCGACTGAGACCCAGTACTTC.